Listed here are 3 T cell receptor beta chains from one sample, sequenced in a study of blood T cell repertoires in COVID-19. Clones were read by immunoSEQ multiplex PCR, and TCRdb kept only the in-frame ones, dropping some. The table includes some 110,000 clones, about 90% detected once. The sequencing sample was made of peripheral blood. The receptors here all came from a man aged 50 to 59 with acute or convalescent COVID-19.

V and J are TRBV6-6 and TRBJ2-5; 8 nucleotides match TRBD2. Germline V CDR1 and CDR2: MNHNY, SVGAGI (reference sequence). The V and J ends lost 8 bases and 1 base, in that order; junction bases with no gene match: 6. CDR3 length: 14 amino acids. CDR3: CASDGSGTQETQYF. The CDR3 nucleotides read TGTGCCAGCGACGGTAGCGGGACCCAAGAGACCCAGTACTTC.

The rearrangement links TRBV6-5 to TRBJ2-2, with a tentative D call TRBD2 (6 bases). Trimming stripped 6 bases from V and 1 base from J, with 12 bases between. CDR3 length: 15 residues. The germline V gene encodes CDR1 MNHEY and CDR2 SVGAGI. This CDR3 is CASSHRGLNTGELFF. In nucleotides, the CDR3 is TGTGCCAGCAGCCACCGGGGGTTGAACACCGGGGAGCTGTTTTTT.

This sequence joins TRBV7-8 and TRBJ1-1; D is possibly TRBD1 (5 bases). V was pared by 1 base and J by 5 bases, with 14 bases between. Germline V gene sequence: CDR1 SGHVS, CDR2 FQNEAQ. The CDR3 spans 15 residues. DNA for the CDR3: TGTGCCAGCAGCTTAGACAAGGGGCGAAGGACTGAAGCTTTCTTT. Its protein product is CASSLDKGRRTEAFF.